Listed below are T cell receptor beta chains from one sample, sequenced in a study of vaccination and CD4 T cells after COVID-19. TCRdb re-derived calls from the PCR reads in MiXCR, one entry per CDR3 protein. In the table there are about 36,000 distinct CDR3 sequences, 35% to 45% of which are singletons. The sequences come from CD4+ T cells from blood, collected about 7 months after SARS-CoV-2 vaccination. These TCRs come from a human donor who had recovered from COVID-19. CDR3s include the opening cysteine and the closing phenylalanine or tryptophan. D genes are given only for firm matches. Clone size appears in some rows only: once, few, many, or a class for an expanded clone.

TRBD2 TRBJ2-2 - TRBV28 CASSLPGLAGVDTGELFF TGTGCCAGCAGTTTACCCGGACTAGCGGGAGTGGACACCGGGGAGCTGTTTTTT
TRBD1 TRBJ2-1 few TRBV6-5 CASSYQTGTGMNEQFF TGTGCCAGCAGTTACCAAACCGGGACAGGGATGAATGAGCAGTTCTTC
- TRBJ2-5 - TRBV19 CASKEDSQETQYF TGTGCCAGTAAGGAGGATTCGCAAGAGACCCAGTACTTC
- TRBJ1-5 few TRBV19 CASSIQVQPQHF TGTGCCAGTAGTATCCAGGTTCAGCCCCAGCATTTT
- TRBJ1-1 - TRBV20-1 CSARDPSEAFF TGCAGTGCTAGAGATCCCTCTGAAGCTTTCTTT
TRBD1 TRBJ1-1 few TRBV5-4 CASSGTRDRGLNTEAFF TGTGCCAGCAGCGGAACTCGGGACAGGGGGCTGAACACTGAAGCTTTCTTT
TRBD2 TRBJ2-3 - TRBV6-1 CASRKTSGPTDTQYF TGTGCCAGCAGAAAAACTAGCGGGCCCACAGATACGCAGTATTTT
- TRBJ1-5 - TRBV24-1 CATSDTRPGHQPQHF TGTGCCACCAGTGATACTCGGCCAGGGCATCAGCCCCAGCATTTT
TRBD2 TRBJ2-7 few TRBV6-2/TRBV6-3 CASREASGRGSREQYF TGTGCCAGCAGGGAGGCTAGCGGGAGGGGATCGAGAGAGCAGTACTTC
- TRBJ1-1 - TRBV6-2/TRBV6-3 CASSFTGWATEAFF TGTGCCAGCAGTTTCACAGGGTGGGCCACTGAAGCTTTCTTT
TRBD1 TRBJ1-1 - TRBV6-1 CASSTDRGRTFF TGTGCCAGCAGCACCGACAGGGGGCGAACTTTCTTT
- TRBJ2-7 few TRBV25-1 CASSDPFLGLREQYF TGTGCCAGCAGTGATCCCTTCTTAGGGTTGCGCGAGCAGTACTTC
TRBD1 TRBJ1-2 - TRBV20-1 CSAPRQGRSYGYTF TGCAGTGCTCCGCGACAGGGGCGCTCCTATGGCTACACCTTC
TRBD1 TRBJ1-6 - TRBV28 CASRGFGTVNNSPLHF TGTGCCAGCAGGGGGTTCGGGACAGTAAATAATTCACCCCTCCACTTT
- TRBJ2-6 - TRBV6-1 CASSEGVSGANVLTF TGTGCCAGCAGTGAGGGCGTCTCTGGGGCCAACGTCCTGACTTTC
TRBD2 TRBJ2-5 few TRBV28 CASSSPGRGLAGGPQYF TGTGCCAGCAGTTCGCCCGGCCGGGGACTAGCGGGAGGGCCCCAGTACTTC
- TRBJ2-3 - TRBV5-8 CASSLGVVTDTQYF TGTGCCAGCAGCTTAGGAGTCGTAACAGATACGCAGTATTTT
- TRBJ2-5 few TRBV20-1 CSARDPAVLGTQYF TGCAGTGCTAGAGATCCGGCCGTCCTAGGGACCCAGTACTTC
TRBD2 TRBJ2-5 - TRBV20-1 CSARGRLASGRARETQYF TGCAGTGCTAGAGGAAGGCTTGCTAGCGGGAGGGCCAGAGAGACCCAGTACTTC
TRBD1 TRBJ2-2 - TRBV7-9 CASTTGFTGELFF TGTGCCAGCACGACAGGGTTCACCGGGGAGCTGTTTTTT
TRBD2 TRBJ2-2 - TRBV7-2 CASSLVGRGRPGELFF TGTGCCAGCAGCTTAGTCGGGAGGGGTCGGCCCGGGGAGCTGTTTTTT
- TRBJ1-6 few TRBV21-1 CASSNTGEDGSPLHF TGTGCCAGCAGCAACACAGGGGAAGACGGTTCACCCCTCCACTTT
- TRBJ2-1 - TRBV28 CASSWGVGEQFF TGTGCCAGCAGCTGGGGGGTCGGTGAGCAGTTCTTC
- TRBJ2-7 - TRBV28 CASSPGPPANEQYF TGTGCCAGCAGCCCAGGGCCCCCAGCTAACGAGCAGTACTTC
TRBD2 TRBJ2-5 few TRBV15 CATSKGLAGETQYF TGTGCCACCAGCAAGGGGCTAGCGGGAGAGACCCAGTACTTC
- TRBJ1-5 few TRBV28 CASSIGGSQPQHF TGTGCCAGCAGTATCGGGGGGTCCCAGCCCCAGCATTTT